The clone carrying this T cell receptor (beta chain) has more than one count but fewer than ten. The use of a sample-barcoded 5' primer and a J-beta primer mix characterized a second PCR of 7 to 11 cycles. MiXCR was run by TCRdb on the 5' RACE reads, yielding one entry per CDR3 protein. The sample carries about 500,000 distinct CDR3 sequences, about 24% recorded once. This specimen belongs to a study of blood T cells in healthy people across ages. A minimum of 6 micrograms of total RNA was extracted per sample. Germline loops: CDR1 DFQATT, CDR2 SNEGSKA (reference sequence). The CDR3 has 13 amino acids. These sequences were also reported in another study, on T cells of mothers and their children. That investigation notes: Not a single persistent microchimeric T cell clone was detected.

The chain combines TRBV20-1 with TRBJ1-2; TRBD1 is a possible D gene (5 bases). This clonotype was sampled from a boy between 10 and 17 years old in good health. The sample comprised blood. The chain's CDR3 is CAHGDGANYGYTF. The CDR3 nucleotides are TGCGCTCACGGGGACGGCGCTAACTATGGCTACACCTTC.